This T cell receptor beta chain was profiled in a study of blood T cells in healthy people across ages. Findings of the study overall: A roughly linear age-dependent decrease characterized TCR beta diversity per million T cells.

The CDR3 spans 12 residues. Germline loops: CDR1 SQVTM, CDR2 ANQGSEA. The ends were cut back, 2 bases at V and 1 base at J, with 5 bases in the middle. Next came a second PCR, run for about 7 to 12 cycles, which used a sample-barcoded 5' primer along with a J-beta primer mix. The template-switch adaptor, which had 12 random nucleotides, put a tag on each cDNA molecule. TCRdb processed the 5' RACE reads anew with MiXCR; each CDR3 protein has one entry. The table records over 1,300,000 distinct CDR3 sequences, around 55% of them present only once. This clonotype appeared a few times. The antigen remains undetermined. A minimum of 7 million PBMCs was isolated per sample. Samples each had at least 5.5 micrograms of total RNA extracted.

Sequenced input: blood. This rearrangement joins TRBV29-1 to TRBJ1-1; no clear D. This receptor was obtained from a young man in good health. The CDR3 DNA is TGCAGCGTTGAATGGCAGAACACTGAAGCTTTCTTT. Its translation is CSVEWQNTEAFF.